This passage covers 6 T cell receptor beta chains from one sample sequenced in a study of blood T cell repertoires in COVID-19. Generated by immunoSEQ multiplex PCR, the TCRdb table keeps only in-frame clones and is missing some. The table includes some 70,000 clones, 90% to 95% detected once. The sequenced sample consisted of peripheral blood. All receptors derive from a man aged 40-55 years with COVID-19, enrolled during active disease.

The chain uses TRBV9 and TRBJ2-1; the match to TRBD2 covers 9 bases. V was pared by 4 bases and J by 5 bases, with 7 bases of the junction left unmatched. Germline V CDR1 and CDR2: SGDLS, YYNGEE. CDR3 length: 15 residues. The CDR3 bases are TGTGCCAGCAGCCTGAGGACTAGCGAGAACAATGAGCAGTTCTTC. Translating it yields CASSLRTSENNEQFF.

The chain employs TRBV28 and TRBJ1-3; D unclear. V lost 6 bases, J lost 1 base, and 10 bases lay in between. This CDR3 spans 14 amino acids. The germline gives CDR1 MDHEN, CDR2 SYDVKM. CDR3 sequence (DNA): TGTGCCAGCAGGGAGGGTAGGTCTGGAAACACCATATATTTT. Translating gives CASREGRSGNTIYF. The complete variable domain, with remaining parts taken from reference TRBV28 and TRBJ1-3, reads DVKVTQSSRYLVKRTGEKVFLECVQDMDHENMFWYRQDPGLGLRLIYFSYDVKMKEKGDIPEGYSVSREKKERFSLILESASTNQTSMYLCASREGRSGNTIYFGEGSWLTVV.

This clone was seen only once. This chain uses TRBV10-1 with TRBJ2-7; D is possibly TRBD2 (5 bases). Germline CDR1 WNHNN, CDR2 SYGVQD (reference sequence). Trimming removed 2 bases at V and 2 bases at J, with 13 bases between. This CDR3 region has 15 residues. The DNA of the CDR3 is TGCGCCAGCAGTGAGGACGGGATCCTGGCCTACGAGCAGTACTTC. Its translation is CASSEDGILAYEQYF.

This clone was recorded once. The chain joins TRBV30 to TRBJ1-4; 7 bases match TRBD1. The CDR3 extends over 13 amino acids. J lost 8 bases, V lost 2 bases, and 5 bases had no gene match. Germline loops: CDR1 GTSNPN, CDR2 SVGIG (reference sequence). For the CDR3, the DNA is TGTGCCTGGAGTCGACAGGGCGGGGAAAAACTGTTTTTT. Amino acids: CAWSRQGGEKLFF.

This chain uses TRBV27 with TRBJ1-3; 10 nucleotides line up with TRBD1. Germline V gene sequence: CDR1 MNHEY, CDR2 SMNVEV (reference sequence). This CDR3 is built from 13 residues. Trimming took 8 bases from V and 2 from J; bases not matched to a gene: 0. The CDR3 reads CASGTGAGNTIYF. The CDR3 nucleotides are TGTGCCAGCGGGACAGGGGCTGGAAACACCATATATTTT.

The V gene is TRBV9, the J gene TRBJ2-3; 10 positions agree with TRBD2. Germline CDR1 is SGDLS and CDR2 is YYNGEE. This CDR3 is built from 15 residues. The J segment lost 8 bases and the V segment lost 4 bases, leaving 10 bases of the junction unmatched. In nucleotides, the CDR3 is TGTGCCAGCAGCCCCGGGAGCGGGGGGGACGTTACGCAGTATTTT. Translating it yields CASSPGSGGDVTQYF.